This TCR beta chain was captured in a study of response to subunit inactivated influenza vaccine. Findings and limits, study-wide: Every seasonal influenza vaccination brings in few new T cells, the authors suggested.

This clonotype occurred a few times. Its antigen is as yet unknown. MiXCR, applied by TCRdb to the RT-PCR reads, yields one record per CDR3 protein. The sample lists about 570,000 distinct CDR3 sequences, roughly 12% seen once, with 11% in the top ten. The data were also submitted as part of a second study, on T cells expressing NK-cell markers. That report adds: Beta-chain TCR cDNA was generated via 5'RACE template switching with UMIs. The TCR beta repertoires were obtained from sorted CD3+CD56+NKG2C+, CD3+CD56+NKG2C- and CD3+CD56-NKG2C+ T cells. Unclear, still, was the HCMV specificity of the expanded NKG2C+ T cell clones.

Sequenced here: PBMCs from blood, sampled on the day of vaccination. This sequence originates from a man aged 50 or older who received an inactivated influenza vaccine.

The CDR3 DNA is TGCAGTGCCCAACGAGGGTACGAGCAGTACTTC. This gives the protein CSAQRGYEQYF. J is TRBJ2-7 and V is TRBV20-1; a weak D match, TRBD2 (5 bases). CDR3 length equals 11 residues. Germline assignment: CDR1 DFQATT and CDR2 SNEGSKA (reference sequence). V was pared by 6 bases and J by 4 bases, with 10 bases between.